The clone carrying this T cell receptor beta chain came up a few times. The data are from a study of regulatory T cells in long-lasting Graves disease. Libraries of TCR beta came from iRepertoire HTBI primers plus Arm-PCR of CDR3 regions. TCRdb reprocessed the multiplex PCR reads with MiXCR, giving one entry per CDR3 protein. The sample includes approximately 440,000 distinct CDR3 sequences, 23% of them seen just once. Trimming removed 2 bases at V and 2 bases at J, with 7 bases between. Per germline, CDR1 SGDLS and CDR2 YYNGEE. The CDR3 spans 13 residues. Time point here: persistent/refractory GD, antithyroid drugs over 5 years with positive TRAb. The TCR library was made from RNA that had been extracted from PBMCs in TRIzol. A blood draw put approximately 9 milliliters of peripheral blood into EDTA tubes.

This receptor was identified in a female donor with Graves disease. The source was peripheral blood mononuclear cells (PBMCs), collected when the disease was refractory, from a patient treated with antithyroid drugs. This sequence joins TRBV9 and TRBJ2-5; unclear D gene. The CDR3 bases are TGTGCCAGCAGCGTGGCGGATCAAGAGACCCAGTACTTC. Its translation: CASSVADQETQYF.